These T cell receptor beta chains were read from a single sample in a study of T cells in Graves' hyperthyroidism and ophthalmopathy. TCRdb re-called the multiplex PCR reads with MiXCR, one entry per CDR3 protein. The repertoire has about 180,000 distinct CDR3 sequences, about a sixth of them found once; the top ten carry 25% to 35%. Sequencing used blood. These receptors all come from a woman aged 45-65 years with Graves' hyperthyroidism. CDR3s include the opening cysteine and the closing phenylalanine or tryptophan. Each record gives: V gene, J gene, CDR3 protein.

TRBV4-1	TRBJ2-7	CASSQETAVTSYEQYF
TRBV6-1	TRBJ2-7	CASRDALIYEQYF
TRBV7-9	TRBJ2-3	CASSLVVRLSTETTDTQYF
TRBV6-4	TRBJ2-7	CASIRAGSSYEQYF
TRBV19	TRBJ2-7	CASSPRSGGSSYEQYF
TRBV11-3	TRBJ2-2	CASSLSAGTKLFF
TRBV11-2	TRBJ2-3	CASSLRGTSTDTQYF
TRBV27	TRBJ1-2	CASSPTEGRGGYTF
TRBV4-3	TRBJ2-7	CASSQLIAGRPYEQYF
TRBV12-3/TRBV12-4	TRBJ1-6	CASSFGATMINSPLHF
TRBV5-5	TRBJ1-5	CASSLGVGNQPQHF
TRBV19	TRBJ1-2	CASSPRDSRGYTF
TRBV20-1	TRBJ1-2	CSARDRTDYGYTF
TRBV3-1	TRBJ1-4	CASSQPTGGPNEKLFF
TRBV19	TRBJ1-1	CASSMDRAAEAFF
TRBV12-3/TRBV12-4	TRBJ2-5	CASNPEIRTQYF
TRBV20-1	TRBJ1-1	CSAVRDRVDTEAFF
TRBV9	TRBJ1-3	CASSGGITGNTIYF
TRBV6-2/TRBV6-3	TRBJ1-2	CASSYPGGYGYTF
TRBV6-5	TRBJ2-7	CASSYSGTVSAYEQYF
TRBV11-2	TRBJ2-1	CASSLGGFTYNEQFF
TRBV10-3	TRBJ2-3	CAISPPGTALGTARAVQYF
TRBV4-1	TRBJ2-1	CASSRSGQGRDEQFF
TRBV6-1	TRBJ2-2	CASSRQGVNTGELFF
TRBV20-1	TRBJ2-3	CSAGPRDRAGTDTQYF
TRBV6-1	TRBJ1-2	CASSRDSFNYGYTF
TRBV28	TRBJ2-2	CATPRANTGELFF
TRBV6-2/TRBV6-3	TRBJ1-2	CASSPSGGQVNLYGYTF
TRBV2	TRBJ2-1	CASSEASGAYNEQFF
TRBV2	TRBJ2-3	CASSEALRTSGVTDTQYF
TRBV7-3	TRBJ2-3	CASSLIGGFTDTQYF
TRBV27	TRBJ2-3	CASSLGPTDTQYF
TRBV24-1	TRBJ2-1	CAAGSPWDYHNTYNEQFF
TRBV6-2/TRBV6-3	TRBJ2-1	CASRLAGARSEQFF
TRBV2	TRBJ2-3	CASSQRGGLRTDTQYF
TRBV4-1	TRBJ2-5	CASSQVEGETQYF
TRBV29-1	TRBJ1-2	CSVLDRPPYGYTF
TRBV9	TRBJ2-1	CASSPPSGTMPYNEQFF
TRBV4-3	TRBJ2-3	CASSQGESTDTQYF
TRBV5-6	TRBJ1-5	CASSSDNSNQPQHF
TRBV27	TRBJ2-1	CASSLSGHPEQFF
TRBV25-1	TRBJ2-7	CASSDSGQGPYEQYF
TRBV6-1	TRBJ2-5	CASSAYPETQCF
TRBV27	TRBJ2-2	CASSSGLAGATGELFF
TRBV28	TRBJ2-7	CASRNRDSYEQYF
TRBV6-1	TRBJ2-2	CASSRLAGSGELFF
TRBV19	TRBJ2-7	CASSIGTREYEQYF
TRBV10-3	TRBJ2-1	CATKRGGAYTNEQFF
TRBV9	TRBJ1-2	CASSVAQDSGEGYTF
TRBV9	TRBJ1-2	CASGGDRGRLGYTF
TRBV12-3/TRBV12-4	TRBJ1-4	CATGGGISTNEKLFF